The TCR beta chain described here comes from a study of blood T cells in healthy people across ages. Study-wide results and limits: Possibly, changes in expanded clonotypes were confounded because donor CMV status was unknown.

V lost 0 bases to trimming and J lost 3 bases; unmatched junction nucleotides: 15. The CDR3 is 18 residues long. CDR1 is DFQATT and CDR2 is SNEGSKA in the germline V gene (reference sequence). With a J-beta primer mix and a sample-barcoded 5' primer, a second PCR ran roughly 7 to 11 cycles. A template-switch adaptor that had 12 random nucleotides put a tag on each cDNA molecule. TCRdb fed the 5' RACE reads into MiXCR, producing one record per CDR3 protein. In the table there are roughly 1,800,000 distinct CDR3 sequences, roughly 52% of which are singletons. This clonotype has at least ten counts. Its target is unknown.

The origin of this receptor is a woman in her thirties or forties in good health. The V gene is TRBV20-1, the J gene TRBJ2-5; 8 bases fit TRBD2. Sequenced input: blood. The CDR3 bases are TGCAGTGCTAGAGATAGTCTCTCCCGGGGACTAGGGGAAGAGACCCAGTACTTC. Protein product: CSARDSLSRGLGEETQYF.